The rows below give T cell receptor beta chains drawn from one sample of a study of cytomegalovirus exposure and HLA in healthy donors. Only in-frame clones appear in the TCRdb table, and some are missing; sequencing was by immunoSEQ multiplex PCR. The data contain under 200,000 clones, 68% of them singletons. The sample consisted of PBMCs. Source of these receptors: a man between 50 and 59 years old in good health and CMV-seronegative. Each CDR3 is given with its conserved first and last residue. The D gene is left open where the match is weak. Clone size is given for some rows only: seen once, a few or many times, or a class if the clone is expanded.

j_call cdr3_length d_call v_call clone_size cdr3_aa cdr3_nt
TRBJ2-5 15 TRBD2 TRBV6-5 - CASSLLAGGLGTQYF TGTGCCAGCAGTTTGTTAGCGGGGGGGCTGGGGACCCAGTACTTC
TRBJ1-6 14 TRBD1 TRBV4-2 - CASDHDRGDSPLHF TGTGCCAGCGACCACGACAGGGGGGATTCACCCCTCCACTTT
TRBJ1-4 11 - TRBV28 - CASRIGEKLFF TGTGCCAGCAGGATCGGTGAAAAACTGTTTTTT
TRBJ2-1 12 - TRBV6-6 - CASGEAYNEQFF TGTGCCAGCGGGGAGGCCTACAATGAGCAGTTCTTC
TRBJ2-3 15 - TRBV28 - CASSAIRGSTDTQYF TGTGCCAGCAGTGCCATCAGGGGTAGCACAGATACGCAGTATTTT
TRBJ2-7 14 - TRBV5-1 - CASSFRGIYVEQYF TGCGCCAGCAGCTTTCGGGGGATCTACGTAGAGCAGTACTTC
TRBJ2-1 12 TRBD1 TRBV7-9 - CSSSLQGNEQFF TGTTCCAGCAGCTTACAGGGGAATGAGCAGTTCTTC
TRBJ2-2 15 - TRBV11-2 few CASSSRDISTGELFF TGTGCCAGCAGCTCACGGGACATATCCACCGGGGAGCTGTTTTTT
TRBJ2-1 15 TRBD2 TRBV11-2 - CASSLGVSGGNEQFF TGTGCCAGCAGCTTAGGTGTTAGCGGGGGCAATGAGCAGTTCTTC
TRBJ2-7 15 TRBD1 TRBV6-5 - CASSFPGQGSREQYF TGTGCCAGCAGTTTTCCGGGACAGGGCTCCCGCGAGCAGTACTTC
TRBJ1-1 13 TRBD1 TRBV6-1 - CASSPDRGLVAFF TGTGCCAGCAGCCCCGACAGGGGTTTGGTTGCTTTCTTT
TRBJ1-3 14 - TRBV29-1 - CSVEDRGKDTTIYF TGCAGCGTTGAAGACAGGGGCAAAGATACGACCATATATTTT
TRBJ1-2 16 TRBD1 TRBV11-2 - CASTHLRTGLNYGYTF TGTGCCAGCACTCACTTACGGACAGGGCTAAACTATGGCTACACCTTC
TRBJ2-5 16 TRBD2 TRBV19 - CASSIAGLGESETQYF TGTGCCAGTAGTATAGCAGGACTAGGAGAATCGGAGACCCAGTACTTC
TRBJ2-2 15 - TRBV7-3 - CASSLGSWETGELFF TGTGCCAGCAGCTTAGGGAGCTGGGAAACCGGGGAGCTGTTTTTT
TRBJ2-5 14 TRBD1 TRBV11-2 - CASSFGRGRETQYF TGTGCCAGCAGTTTCGGCAGGGGGCGAGAGACCCAGTACTTC
TRBJ2-7 12 - TRBV7-2 - CASSWRRDEQYF TGTGCCAGCAGCTGGCGCAGGGACGAGCAGTACTTC
TRBJ2-7 16 - TRBV4-1 few CASSQDWPKEVYEQYF TGCGCCAGCAGCCAAGATTGGCCCAAGGAGGTCTACGAGCAGTACTTC
TRBJ1-1 15 - TRBV14 few CASSPQGLLNTEAFF TGTGCCAGCAGCCCCCAGGGACTTCTGAACACTGAAGCTTTCTTT
TRBJ2-1 13 - TRBV27 few CASSGRGINEQFF TGTGCCAGCAGTGGGCGAGGGATAAATGAGCAGTTCTTC
TRBJ2-1 14 TRBD2 TRBV5-1 - CASSLGTTGNEQFF TGCGCCAGCAGCCTAGGGACTACGGGGAATGAGCAGTTCTTC
TRBJ1-1 12 - TRBV19 - CASRPGGTEAFF TGTGCCAGTAGACCGGGGGGGACTGAAGCTTTCTTT
TRBJ1-3 17 TRBD1 TRBV11-2 - CASSLGPHTGEGNTIYF TGTGCCAGCAGCTTAGGACCTCATACAGGGGAGGGAAACACCATATATTTT
TRBJ1-6 14 - TRBV6-5 - CASRDSSYNSPLHF TGTGCCAGCAGGGACAGCTCCTATAATTCACCCCTCCACTTT
TRBJ2-7 13 - TRBV5-1 - CASSLTGNDEQYF TGCGCCAGCAGCTTGACAGGGAATGATGAGCAGTACTTC
TRBJ2-1 15 TRBD1 TRBV27 - CASSLQGAAYNEQFF TGTGCCAGCAGTTTACAGGGGGCGGCTTACAATGAGCAGTTCTTC
TRBJ2-7 12 TRBD1 TRBV9 once CASSSRQGEQYF TGTGCCAGCAGCTCCCGACAGGGGGAGCAGTACTTC
TRBJ1-1 14 - TRBV25-1 - CASKGEVRGTEAFF TGTGCCAGCAAGGGGGAAGTGAGGGGCACTGAAGCTTTCTTT
TRBJ1-1 12 - TRBV7-2 - CASSLRSTEAFF TGTGCCAGCAGCCTTAGGAGTACGGAGGCTTTCTTT
TRBJ1-5 14 - TRBV6-6 - CASSYDGYNQPQHF TGTGCCAGCAGTTACGACGGGTACAATCAGCCCCAGCATTTT
TRBJ1-3 14 - TRBV19 few CASRKRGLGNTIYF TGTGCCAGTAGAAAGCGGGGGCTTGGAAACACCATATATTTT
TRBJ1-5 15 TRBD1 TRBV18 few CASSAGQGTGQPQHF TGTGCCAGCTCGGCGGGACAGGGGACCGGCCAGCCCCAGCATTTT
TRBJ2-5 16 TRBD2 TRBV4-2 once CASSRTSGGGEETQYF TGTGCCAGCAGCCGGACTAGCGGGGGTGGCGAAGAGACCCAGTACTTC
TRBJ1-2 14 TRBD1 TRBV5-6 few CASRGRGQGHGYTF TGTGCCAGCAGGGGTCGGGGACAGGGACATGGCTACACCTTC
TRBJ2-7 13 - TRBV5-5 once CASSFPGSYEQYF TGTGCCAGCAGCTTTCCGGGATCCTACGAGCAGTACTTC
TRBJ2-7 15 - TRBV11-2 few CASSHPALGKYERYF TGTGCCAGCAGCCATCCGGCACTAGGGAAATACGAGCGGTACTTC
TRBJ1-6 16 TRBD1 TRBV5-1 - CASRFDRGENNSPLHF TGCGCCAGCAGGTTCGACAGGGGAGAGAATAATTCACCCCTCCACTTT
TRBJ1-5 14 TRBD1 TRBV7-2 - CASSFRGLVQPQHF TGTGCCAGCAGCTTCAGGGGGCTGGTTCAGCCCCAGCATTTT
TRBJ1-1 15 - TRBV7-3 - CASSLMRVRDTEAFF TGTGCCAGCAGCTTAATGAGGGTTAGGGACACTGAAGCTTTCTTT
TRBJ2-5 15 - TRBV7-6 - CASSPQGAVQETQYF TGTGCCAGCAGCCCCCAGGGTGCAGTCCAAGAGACCCAGTACTTC
TRBJ2-7 13 - TRBV29-1 - CSVEGDTGYEQYF TGCAGCGTTGAAGGGGATACAGGGTACGAGCAGTACTTC
TRBJ1-4 14 TRBD1 TRBV5-1 - CASSWDSNREKLFF TGCGCCAGCAGCTGGGACAGCAACAGGGAAAAACTGTTTTTT
TRBJ2-1 17 TRBD1 TRBV18 once CASSPLPGQGARNEQFF TGTGCCAGCTCACCTTTGCCGGGACAGGGGGCTCGAAATGAGCAGTTCTTC
TRBJ1-6 13 TRBD1 TRBV14 - CASRGTAGSPLHF TGTGCCAGCAGAGGGACAGCGGGTTCACCCCTCCACTTT
TRBJ1-1 13 TRBD1 TRBV6-1 once CASSERDRGEAFF TGTGCCAGCAGTGAGAGAGACAGGGGTGAAGCTTTCTTT
TRBJ2-2 18 TRBD1 TRBV5-1 - CASSLGDRTGLNTGELFF TGCGCCAGCAGCTTGGGGGATCGGACAGGCCTGAACACCGGGGAGCTGTTTTTT
TRBJ2-3 15 TRBD1 TRBV5-1 - CASSLWNRGSDTQYF TGCGCCAGCAGCTTGTGGAACAGGGGCTCAGATACGCAGTATTTT
TRBJ2-3 16 - TRBV7-3 - CASSPGPGVKADTQYF TGTGCCAGCAGCCCTGGACCAGGGGTGAAGGCAGATACGCAGTATTTT
TRBJ2-4 13 TRBD1 TRBV5-1 - CASSTGDRDIQYF TGCGCCAGCAGCACTGGGGACAGGGACATTCAGTACTTC
TRBJ2-7 15 TRBD1 TRBV27 - CASNSPRDRPYEQYF TGTGCCAGCAACTCTCCCCGGGACAGACCCTACGAGCAGTACTTC